Presented here are 5 T cell receptor beta chains from one specimen sequenced in a study of blood T cell repertoires in COVID-19. Measured with immunoSEQ multiplex PCR; TCRdb has only the in-frame clones, and not every one. The repertoire holds approximately 38,000 clones, with around 92% as singletons. Source material: peripheral blood. The receptors originated from a woman of 80 years or more with acute or convalescent COVID-19.

Only a few counts were recorded for this clone. The V call is TRBV6-1, the J call TRBJ1-4, with 8 bases matching TRBD1. V was pared by 2 bases and J by 4 bases, with 6 bases of the junction left unmatched. Germline CDR1 is MNHNS and CDR2 is SASEGT. This CDR3 has 16 residues. Written as DNA, the CDR3 is TGTGCCAGCAGTGAACCTAGGACAGGGAGTAATGAAAAACTGTTTTTT. It specifies CASSEPRTGSNEKLFF.

This sequence joins TRBV7-2 and TRBJ2-7, with 8 nucleotides matching TRBD1. The CDR3 consists of 15 residues. With 3 bases clipped from V and 3 bases from J, the junction kept 7 bases outside the gene matches. Per germline, CDR1 SGHTA and CDR2 FQGNSA. For the CDR3, the DNA is TGTGCCAGCAGCTTCGGACAGGGTTTGGACTACGAGCAGTACTTC. Translating gives CASSFGQGLDYEQYF.

This chain links TRBV7-2 with TRBJ1-1; perhaps TRBD1 as D (5 bases). The CDR3 is 13 residues long. Germline CDR1 and CDR2: SGHTA and FQGNSA. V dropped 3 bases and J dropped 5 bases, with 10 bases sitting between them. The CDR3 nucleotides are TGTGCCAGCAGCTTCGGACAAGCGACTGAAGCTTTCTTT. Translated, it gives CASSFGQATEAFF. Variable domain in full (rest from reference TRBV7-2 and TRBJ1-1): GAGVSQSPSNKVTEKGKDVELRCDPISGHTALYWYRQSLGQGLEFLIYFQGNSAPDKSGLPSDRFSAERTGGSVSTLTIQRTQQEDSAVYLCASSFGQATEAFFGQGTRLTVV.

A single count supports this clone. The CDR3 sequence is CASSAKTSGGAETQYF. CDR3 nucleotides: TGTGCCAGCAGCGCTAAGACTAGCGGGGGAGCGGAGACCCAGTACTTC. The chain has TRBV5-4 and TRBJ2-5; 12 positions agree with TRBD2. V was clipped by 4 bases and J by 5 bases; unmatched bases: 9. The CDR3 loop spans 16 amino acids. Germline assignment: CDR1 SGHNT and CDR2 YYREEE (reference sequence).

This clone was seen a handful of times. The chain links TRBV3-1 (or the pseudogene TRBV3-2) to TRBJ1-2; 7 bases are shared with TRBD1. CDR1 and CDR2 from the germline V gene are LGHDT and YNNKEL (reference sequence). This CDR3 has 13 residues. The J segment lost 8 bases and the V segment lost 3 bases, leaving 6 bases of the junction unmatched. The chain's CDR3 is CASSQRTGDGYTF. The CDR3 coding sequence is TGTGCCAGCAGCCAGCGAACAGGGGACGGCTACACCTTC.